Sequencing of this TCR beta chain was carried out in a study of control samples from healthy donors and cancer patients. The protocol was immunoSEQ multiplex PCR, while the TCRdb copy is restricted to in-frame clones and leaves out a portion. In the table there are around 120,000 clones, around 86% of which are singletons. This clone was recorded only once. Deletions cut 0 bases from V and 0 bases from J, with 3 bases between. In germline, CDR1 is SGDLS, CDR2 YYNGEE. The CDR3 has 13 residues. The sequencing input was blood. This chain connects TRBV9 to TRBJ1-1; D ambiguous. The sequence came from a man aged 35-49 years in good health. DNA for the CDR3: TGTGCCAGCAGCGTAGAATTGAACACTGAAGCTTTCTTT. Translation: CASSVELNTEAFF.